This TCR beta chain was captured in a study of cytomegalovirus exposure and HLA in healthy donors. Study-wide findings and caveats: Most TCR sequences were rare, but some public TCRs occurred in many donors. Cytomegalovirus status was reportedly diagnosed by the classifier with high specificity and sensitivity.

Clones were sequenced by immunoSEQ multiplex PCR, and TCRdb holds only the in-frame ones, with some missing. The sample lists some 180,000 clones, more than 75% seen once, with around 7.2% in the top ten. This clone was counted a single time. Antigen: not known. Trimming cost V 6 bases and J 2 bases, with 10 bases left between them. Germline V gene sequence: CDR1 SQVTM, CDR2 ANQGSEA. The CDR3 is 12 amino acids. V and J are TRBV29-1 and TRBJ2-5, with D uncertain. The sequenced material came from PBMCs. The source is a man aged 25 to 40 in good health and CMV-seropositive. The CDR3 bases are TGCAGCGTGGGTAGTCTACAAGAGACCCAGTACTTC. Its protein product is CSVGSLQETQYF.